A selection of T cell receptor beta chains follows, all from one sample in a study of blood T cell repertoires in COVID-19. TCRdb keeps only in-frame clones here, not all; method: immunoSEQ multiplex PCR. The sample consists of 50,000 to 65,000 clones, 92% of them appearing once. Source material: peripheral blood. These receptors all come from a human donor in a cohort sampled during active COVID-19. The CDR3 runs from the conserved cysteine through the conserved F or W. A D gene is named only where the DNA matches it firmly. Clone size appears in some rows only: once, few, many, or a class for an expanded clone.

DNA,CDR3,D,J,size,V
TGTGCCAGCAGCGATAGAAGAGGGCCCGCCGAAGCTTTCTTT,CASSDRRGPAEAFF,-,TRBJ1-1,-,TRBV7-8
TGTGCCACCTATTCGGGATTTCTGCATGAGCAGTTCTTC,CATYSGFLHEQFF,-,TRBJ2-1,-,TRBV2
TGTGCCAGCAGCCACAGGACGGAGAACCCCGGGGAGCTGTTTTTT,CASSHRTENPGELFF,-,TRBJ2-2,-,TRBV11-3
TGTGCCAGCAGCTTGGCCAGGGACAGTGGTTTCTTC,CASSLARDSGFF,TRBD1,TRBJ2-1,-,TRBV5-5
TGCGCCAGCAGCCCCCCCGGGACAAGCACAGATACGCAGTATTTT,CASSPPGTSTDTQYF,-,TRBJ2-3,-,TRBV5-1
TGTGCCCGCGCCCCTATCAGGAATGAGCAGTTCTTC,CARAPIRNEQFF,-,TRBJ2-1,-,TRBV2
TGCGCCAGCAGACATCTATACGGCTTCACGGGGGAGCAGTACTTC,CASRHLYGFTGEQYF,-,TRBJ2-7,-,TRBV4-1
TGTGCCAGCAGCACCCCGGGACAGGGACGGTACGAGCAGTACTTC,CASSTPGQGRYEQYF,TRBD1,TRBJ2-7,-,TRBV7-9
TGTGCCAGCTCACCAGTGGCGGGAAACACTGAAGCTTTCTTT,CASSPVAGNTEAFF,-,TRBJ1-1,-,TRBV18
TGTGCCAGCAGCTTGAAAACAGGGCTTCACGTTTCACCCCTCCACTTT,CASSLKTGLHVSPLHF,-,TRBJ1-6,-,TRBV5-6
TGTGCCTGGGGTCCGCTAGGGGTCCGCAATGAGCAGTTCTTC,CAWGPLGVRNEQFF,-,TRBJ2-1,-,TRBV30
TGCGCCAGCAGCTCGACAGGGCAAGGTGGCTACACCTTC,CASSSTGQGGYTF,TRBD1,TRBJ1-2,-,TRBV5-1
TGTGCCAGCAGCCGACTAGCGGGAGTTGAGCAGTTCTTC,CASSRLAGVEQFF,TRBD2,TRBJ2-1,-,TRBV12-3/TRBV12-4
TGCGCCAGCAGCTTGACAGCGGGGGGGCCGAACACCGGGGAGCTGTTTTTT,CASSLTAGGPNTGELFF,TRBD2,TRBJ2-2,-,TRBV5-1
TGTGCCAGCAGCTTAGCAGGGATTAACACTGAAGCTTTCTTT,CASSLAGINTEAFF,-,TRBJ1-1,once,TRBV7-3
TGTGCCAGCAGTGGCTCAACAGCTAACTATGGCTACACCTTC,CASSGSTANYGYTF,-,TRBJ1-2,-,TRBV2
TGTGCCAGCAGCTGGGCCGCTCAGGAGACCCAGTACTTC,CASSWAAQETQYF,-,TRBJ2-5,-,TRBV5-5
TGTGCCAGCAGTGGAGGGCCCGGCTCCTACAATGAGCAGTTCTTC,CASSGGPGSYNEQFF,-,TRBJ2-1,-,TRBV2
TGTGCCAGCAGCCCGAGGGGGCCGAACACTGAAGCTTTCTTT,CASSPRGPNTEAFF,TRBD1,TRBJ1-1,-,TRBV11-2
TGTGCCAGCAGCCAAGAGGGGGGGAATCAGCCCCAGCATTTT,CASSQEGGNQPQHF,-,TRBJ1-5,-,TRBV3-1/TRBV3-2
TGTGCCAGCAGCGGGGGGGCGGGCACTGAAGCTTTCTTT,CASSGGAGTEAFF,-,TRBJ1-1,-,TRBV7-9
TGTGCCAGCAGCTTTCGAGGGGGTTACGAGCAGTACTTC,CASSFRGGYEQYF,-,TRBJ2-7,few,TRBV7-9
TGTGCCAGCAGCATGACAGGGGACCACGAGCAGTACTTC,CASSMTGDHEQYF,-,TRBJ2-7,-,TRBV21-1
TGTGCCAGCAGCGTACTGACAGCCACAGATACGCAGTATTTT,CASSVLTATDTQYF,-,TRBJ2-3,-,TRBV9
TGTGCCAGCAGCTTACGAACAGCCTCCTACGAGCAGTACTTC,CASSLRTASYEQYF,-,TRBJ2-7,-,TRBV7-8
TGTGCCAGTAGTCCCCGTGGCCCTCGGGGGGGCACTGAAGCTTTCTTT,CASSPRGPRGGTEAFF,-,TRBJ1-1,few,TRBV19
TGTGCCAGCAGCAAAGCCGCCCCCGTCGCCCCACGGGAAGCTTTCTTT,CASSKAAPVAPREAFF,-,TRBJ1-1,-,TRBV21-1
TGTGCCAGCCGACAGGGGGCAGGGAATCAGCCCCAGCATTTT,CASRQGAGNQPQHF,TRBD1,TRBJ1-5,-,TRBV6-5
TGTGCCAGCTGTAGGACAGGGGAGAATTCACCCCTCCACTTT,CASCRTGENSPLHF,TRBD1,TRBJ1-6,few,TRBV9
TGCGCCAGCAGCTTGGCCGGCGGCAGAAACACCATATATTTT,CASSLAGGRNTIYF,-,TRBJ1-3,-,TRBV5-1
TGTGCCAGCAGCTTAGGACAGGGGTTATACACAGATACGCAGTATTTT,CASSLGQGLYTDTQYF,TRBD1,TRBJ2-3,-,TRBV7-9
TGTGCCAGCAGCTTACGCGTCCTCTCCTACGAGCAGTACTTC,CASSLRVLSYEQYF,-,TRBJ2-7,few,TRBV11-2
TGTGCCAGCAGGACTAGCGGGGGCGCAGGGACCCAGTACTTC,CASRTSGGAGTQYF,TRBD2,TRBJ2-5,-,TRBV6-5
TGTGCCAGCACAAGAACGGGAGGAAACACCATATATTTT,CASTRTGGNTIYF,-,TRBJ1-3,-,TRBV12-3/TRBV12-4
TGTGCCAGCAGTCCCAGGGGCGGACCTGGAGAGACCCAGTACTTC,CASSPRGGPGETQYF,-,TRBJ2-5,-,TRBV7-8
TGTGCCAGTAGTATACGAGGGTCCGGGGGCGAGCAGTACTTC,CASSIRGSGGEQYF,-,TRBJ2-7,-,TRBV19
TGCAGTGCTAGTCAGGTTTCTGGGGCCAACGTCCTGACTTTC,CSASQVSGANVLTF,-,TRBJ2-6,-,TRBV20-1
TGTGCCAGCAGCTTAGTACTAGCGGGTCTCGAGCAGTACTTC,CASSLVLAGLEQYF,TRBD2,TRBJ2-7,once,TRBV7-2
TGTGCCAGTAGCCACGGAGGGTGGCTAGCCTACGAGCAGTACTTC,CASSHGGWLAYEQYF,-,TRBJ2-7,once,TRBV19
TGTGCCAGCAGCTTAAGCGGATCCTACAATGAGCAGTTCTTC,CASSLSGSYNEQFF,-,TRBJ2-1,-,TRBV7-9
TGCGCCAGCAGCCCTGTGGTGGGGGCCTCCGGCAAAAACATTCAGTACTTC,CASSPVVGASGKNIQYF,-,TRBJ2-4,-,TRBV5-1
TGTGCCAGTTGGCGGGGACTAGCGGGGGCGACGAACACCGGGGAGCTGTTTTTT,CASWRGLAGATNTGELFF,TRBD2,TRBJ2-2,-,TRBV5-4
TGTGCCAGCAGCTTCCCCTTGACAGGCTCTGAAGCTTTCTTT,CASSFPLTGSEAFF,-,TRBJ1-1,-,TRBV5-6
TGCGCCAGCAGCATATCCCGGGACAGGGTCCACGAGCAGTACTTC,CASSISRDRVHEQYF,TRBD1,TRBJ2-7,-,TRBV10-1
TGTGCCAGCACCCGCGGGAGGGATCCCCTCCACTTT,CASTRGRDPLHF,-,TRBJ1-6,-,TRBV25-1
TGTGCCAGCAGATTACGGGCGGGGGGCTACAATGAGCAGTTCTTC,CASRLRAGGYNEQFF,TRBD2,TRBJ2-1,few,TRBV27
TGTGCCAGCAGCTTAGACCCGGGACAGGTGATCCCCCACTACTACGAGCAGTACTTC,CASSLDPGQVIPHYYEQYF,TRBD1,TRBJ2-7,-,TRBV7-9
TGTGCCAGCAGTTTAGGGACAGGGGCGGGAACTGAAGCTTTCTTT,CASSLGTGAGTEAFF,TRBD1,TRBJ1-1,-,TRBV28
TGTGGGGCAGGGGAGGGCAGCCAGCCCCAGCATTTT,CGAGEGSQPQHF,-,TRBJ1-5,-,TRBV30
TGTGCCAGCAGTTACGGCGCGACTAATAGCTACACCTTC,CASSYGATNSYTF,-,TRBJ1-2,-,TRBV6-2/TRBV6-3
TGTGCCAGCAGCGTAGACGCGGGGGGGACAGATACGCAGTATTTT,CASSVDAGGTDTQYF,TRBD2,TRBJ2-3,-,TRBV9
TGTGCCTGGAGTGGGTGGGGAGGGACTGAAGCTTTCTTT,CAWSGWGGTEAFF,-,TRBJ1-1,-,TRBV30
TGCAGCTGCTACTCTGAAAAACTGTTTTTT,CSCYSEKLFF,-,TRBJ1-4,-,TRBV29-1
TGTGCCAGCAGTTTTATGGCGCCTGTTATGTCAGGGGGTATTAATTCACCCCTCCACTTT,CASSFMAPVMSGGINSPLHF,TRBD1,TRBJ1-6,once,TRBV27
TGTGCCAGCGCCCTAACTGGAGGGACCGGGGAGCTGTTTTTT,CASALTGGTGELFF,-,TRBJ2-2,-,TRBV9